These 26 T cell receptor beta chains originate from one sample sequenced in a study of T cell responses to AZD1222 COVID-19 vaccine. Produced via immunoSEQ multiplex PCR; TCRdb's table is partial and in-frame only. The table lists 100,000 to 150,000 clones, 89% of them singletons. The sample in question was peripheral blood, obtained on day 0 of AZD1222 vaccination. The source is an adult in good health.

This clone has a single count. The rearrangement links TRBV5-4 to TRBJ2-2, with D perhaps TRBD1 or TRBD2 (5 bases each). The length of the CDR3 is 15 residues. Trimming removed 0 bases at V and 3 bases at J, with 9 bases between. Germline CDR1 reads SGHNT; CDR2 reads YYREEE (reference sequence). As DNA, the CDR3 is TGTGCCAGCAGCTTGGCCCGGGGCGACACCGGGGAGCTGTTTTTT. This codes for CASSLARGDTGELFF.

This clone is termed medium-sized. The genes are TRBV15 and TRBJ2-1; 10 bases fit TRBD2. This CDR3 contains 15 residues. From germline, CDR1 is LNHNV and CDR2 YYDKDF (reference sequence). The trim removed 5 bases at V and 4 bases at J, leaving 5 bases unmatched. CDR3 nucleotides: TGTGCCACCAGCGAAACTAGCGGGGCTTACAATGAGCAGTTCTTC. Translated, it gives CATSETSGAYNEQFF.

The chain has TRBV29-1 and TRBJ1-1; D is possibly TRBD1 (6 bases). Between the trimmed V and J ends, which lost 5 bases and 4 bases, there was a span of 11 bases. Germline CDR1 SQVTM, CDR2 ANQGSEA. The CDR3 totals 12 residues. The CDR3 nucleotides are TGCAGCGTTAAAAAAGGGGGCACTGAAGCTTTCTTT. Its translation: CSVKKGGTEAFF.

In DNA form, the CDR3 reads TGTGCCAGCAGCGTCGGTATCTGGGAGAGCTCACCCCTCCACTTT. Protein sequence: CASSVGIWESSPLHF. The chain links TRBV9 to TRBJ1-6; no definite D call. Trimming removed 2 bases at V and 10 bases at J, with 16 bases between. This CDR3 is 15 amino acids long. The V gene's germline CDR1 is SGDLS and CDR2 YYNGEE.

The genes are TRBV27 and TRBJ1-6, with 7 bases lining up with TRBD1. This CDR3 contains 17 residues. The V gene end was trimmed by 2 bases and the J gene end by 8 bases; junction bases not matched to a gene: 12. The germline gives CDR1 MNHEY, CDR2 SMNVEV (reference sequence). The CDR3: CASSLVTGKGIDSPLHF. The CDR3 DNA sequence: TGTGCCAGCAGTTTAGTGACAGGGAAAGGTATAGATTCACCCCTCCACTTT.

This chain links TRBV19 with TRBJ1-1, with D possibly TRBD1 on 5 matching bases. V lost 3 bases and J lost 5, with 7 bases in between. The germline V gene encodes CDR1 LNHDA and CDR2 SQIVND (reference sequence). There are 12 residues in the CDR3. CDR3 protein: CASSMGGTEAFF. In nucleotides, the CDR3 is TGTGCCAGTAGTATGGGGGGAACTGAAGCTTTCTTT.

This chain uses TRBV2 with TRBJ1-2; tentatively, D is TRBD1 (5 bases). The CDR3 contains 14 residues. Germline CDR1 and CDR2: SNHLY and FYNNEI. With 3 bases removed from V and 5 bases from J, the gap between germline ends came to 13 bases. CDR3: CASSELQAGYGYTF. Written as DNA, the CDR3 is TGTGCCAGCAGTGAGCTACAGGCTGGGTATGGCTACACCTTC.

To note about this clone: One end of the junction varies from germline; a read error may be responsible. The chain combines TRBV7-7 with TRBJ2-1, with TRBD1 matching over 7 bases. Germline loops: CDR1 SSHAT, CDR2 FNYEAQ (reference sequence). CDR3 length: 15 amino acids. The CDR3 sequence: CASSSGQATYNEQFF. The CDR3 region has the DNA TGTGCTAGCAGCAGCGGACAGGCGACCTACAATGAGCAGTTCTTC.

The CDR3 spells CASSPQSSNQPQHF. CDR3 DNA sequence: TGTGCCAGTAGTCCCCAGTCAAGCAATCAGCCCCAGCATTTT. V is TRBV19 and J is TRBJ1-5; D not resolved. Germline V gene sequence: CDR1 LNHDA, CDR2 SQIVND (reference sequence). Trimming shortened V by 5 bases and J by 1 base, and 9 bases separated the two germline ends. The CDR3 contains 14 residues.

The chain is built from TRBV12-3 or TRBV12-4 and TRBJ1-1; no firm D call. V was clipped by 4 bases and J by 3 bases, with 3 bases between them. The CDR3 has 11 amino acids. CDR3 sequence: CASSSYTEAFF. As DNA, the CDR3 is TGTGCCAGCAGTTCCTACACTGAAGCTTTCTTT.

The CDR3 DNA is TGTGCCAGGGGACCCACCTCCTACGAGCAGTACTTC. Its translation: CARGPTSYEQYF. The V and J genes are TRBV19 and TRBJ2-7; D tentatively reads TRBD1 or TRBD2 (5 bases each). From germline, CDR1 is LNHDA and CDR2 SQIVND (reference sequence). V was cut by 9 bases and J by 0 bases, with 9 bases left in between. The CDR3 length is 12 residues.

The chain couples TRBV12-3 or TRBV12-4 to TRBJ2-1; a possible D gene is TRBD2 (6 bases). The CDR3 runs 13 residues. V shed 6 bases and J shed 4 bases, with 10 bases lying between them. The CDR3 is CASSPREYNEQFF. CDR3 DNA: TGTGCCAGCAGCCCCCGGGAGTACAATGAGCAGTTCTTC.

The chain recombines TRBV11-2 with TRBJ2-3; 8 bases agree with TRBD2. The CDR3 is 14 amino acids. Germline V CDR1 and CDR2: SGHAT, FQNNGV. Trimming removed 6 bases from V and 4 bases from J; junction bases left unmatched: 6. DNA of the CDR3: TGTGCCAGCAGAACCGGGACTAGTGCAGATACGCAGTATTTT. Its protein product is CASRTGTSADTQYF.

CDR3 region: CAWSVISPLHF. CDR3 bases: TGTGCCTGGAGTGTAATCTCACCCCTCCACTTT. This chain uses TRBV30 with TRBJ1-6; D remains ambiguous. The CDR3 covers 11 residues. V lost 0 bases to trimming and J lost 10 bases, with 4 bases between them. The germline CDR1 and CDR2 sequences are GTSNPN and SVGIG (reference sequence).

V and J are TRBV3-1 (or the pseudogene TRBV3-2) and TRBJ2-3; the D is unclear. The CDR3 runs 12 residues. V lost 3 bases, J lost 7 bases, and 8 bases lay in between. Germline V gives CDR1 LGHDT, CDR2 YNNKEL (reference sequence). CDR3 nucleotide sequence: TGTGCCAGCAGCCAGGTCACCAATACGCAGTATTTT. It yields the protein CASSQVTNTQYF.

The CDR3 here is CASNGQGTEAFF. CDR3 coding DNA: TGTGCCAGCAACGGGCAGGGCACTGAAGCTTTCTTT. This rearrangement joins TRBV2 to TRBJ1-1; D possibly corresponds to TRBD1 (5 bases). V was cut by 7 bases and J by 4 bases, with 10 bases left in between. The CDR3 spans 12 residues. CDR1 and CDR2 (germline): SNHLY, FYNNEI.

This sequence joins TRBV5-6 and TRBJ2-5, with 7 bases matching TRBD2. Trimming took 1 base from V and 4 from J; bases not matched to a gene: 7. CDR3 length equals 15 residues. CDR1 and CDR2 from the germline V gene are SGHDT and YYEEEE. CDR3 region: CASSLRGGRRETQYF. Here the CDR3 DNA reads TGTGCCAGCAGCTTGCGCGGGGGACGTAGAGAGACCCAGTACTTC.

The chain links TRBV6-5 to TRBJ1-2; TRBD1 might be the D (5 bases). Germline V gene lookup returns CDR1 MNHEY and CDR2 SVGAGI. CDR3 length: 15 residues. The germline V and J ends were trimmed by 6 bases and 2 bases, with 16 bases remaining between them. The CDR3 loop is CASRGLVGANYGYTF. The CDR3 DNA reads as TGTGCCAGCAGGGGTTTGGTAGGGGCAAACTATGGCTACACCTTC.

As to this clone: The sample carries other DNA sequences with the same CDR3. V and J are TRBV20-1 and TRBJ1-1; TRBD1 is a possible D gene (5 bases). Between the trimmed V and J ends, which lost 3 bases and 4 bases, there was a span of 6 bases. This CDR3 is 11 amino acids long. Germline CDR1 reads DFQATT; CDR2 reads SNEGSKA (reference sequence). The CDR3 DNA reads as TGCAGTGCTAGGGGGGGCACTGAAGCTTTCTTT. It codes for CSARGGTEAFF.

The chain combines TRBV19 with TRBJ1-4; TRBD1 matches 7 bases. This CDR3 has 16 residues. In germline, CDR1 is LNHDA, CDR2 SQIVND (reference sequence). V trimming: 1 base; J trimming: 7 bases; junction bases outside the gene matches: 9. CDR3 amino acids: CASSIGDRQKGEKLFF. The DNA for the CDR3 is TGTGCCAGTAGTATAGGGGACAGACAAAAGGGTGAAAAACTGTTTTTT.

The table lists this clone with a few counts. J is TRBJ2-5 and V is TRBV4-2, with TRBD2 identical over 7 bases. CDR1 and CDR2 from the germline V gene are LGHNA and YNFKEQ. The CDR3 totals 15 residues. V was clipped by 3 bases and J by 0 bases; unmatched bases: 4. This CDR3 is CASSHRSGDQETQYF. The DNA for the CDR3 is TGTGCCAGCAGCCACCGAAGCGGGGACCAAGAGACCCAGTACTTC.

CDR3: CASGQGSGGYTF. The CDR3 bases are TGTGCCTCCGGACAGGGGTCAGGTGGCTACACCTTC. The V call is TRBV30, the J call TRBJ1-2; 9 positions match TRBD1. This CDR3 contains 12 residues. V gave up 7 bases and J gave up 7 bases; unmatched junction bases: 7. Germline V gene sequence: CDR1 GTSNPN, CDR2 SVGIG (reference sequence).

The rearrangement uses TRBV2 and TRBJ2-3; a possible D gene is TRBD2 (7 bases). The CDR3 totals 14 residues. With 3 bases removed from V and 2 bases from J, the gap between germline ends came to 9 bases. CDR1 and CDR2 from the germline V gene are SNHLY and FYNNEI. CDR3: CASSDRGATDTQYF. CDR3 bases: TGTGCCAGCAGTGATCGGGGGGCCACAGATACGCAGTATTTT. Full variable domain (rest looked up from reference TRBV2 and TRBJ2-3): EPEVTQTPSHQVTQMGQEVILRCVPISNHLYFYWYRQILGQKVEFLVSFYNNEISEKSEIFDDQFSVERPDGSNFTLKIRSTKLEDSAMYFCASSDRGATDTQYFGPGTRLTVL.

This chain joins TRBV27 and TRBJ1-5; tentatively, D is TRBD1 (6 bases). Germline CDR1 MNHEY, CDR2 SMNVEV (reference sequence). V was clipped by 6 bases and J by 3 bases, with 12 bases between them. This CDR3 comprises 14 residues. CDR3 amino acids: CASSPTGSNQPQHF. Written as DNA, the CDR3 is TGTGCCAGCAGCCCGACAGGATCCAATCAGCCCCAGCATTTT.

The chain is built from TRBV7-9 and TRBJ2-2; 9 nucleotides line up with TRBD2. The trim removed 5 bases at V and 5 bases at J, leaving 12 bases unmatched. Looked up from germline, CDR1 is SEHNR and CDR2 is FQNEAQ (reference sequence). The CDR3 consists of 17 residues. The DNA for the CDR3 is TGTGCCAGCAGCCCGCGTAGCGGGGGAGCCTGGACCGGGGAGCTGTTTTTT. Residues: CASSPRSGGAWTGELFF.

The V call is TRBV6-6, the J call TRBJ2-1; 11 positions match TRBD2. The CDR3 runs 17 residues. CDR1 is MNHNY and CDR2 is SVGAGI in the germline V gene (reference sequence). J lost 1 base, V lost 6 bases, and 8 bases had no gene match. DNA of the CDR3: TGTGCCAGCAGCCGAGGGACTAGCGGAACGTCCTACAATGAGCAGTTCTTC. It yields the protein CASSRGTSGTSYNEQFF.